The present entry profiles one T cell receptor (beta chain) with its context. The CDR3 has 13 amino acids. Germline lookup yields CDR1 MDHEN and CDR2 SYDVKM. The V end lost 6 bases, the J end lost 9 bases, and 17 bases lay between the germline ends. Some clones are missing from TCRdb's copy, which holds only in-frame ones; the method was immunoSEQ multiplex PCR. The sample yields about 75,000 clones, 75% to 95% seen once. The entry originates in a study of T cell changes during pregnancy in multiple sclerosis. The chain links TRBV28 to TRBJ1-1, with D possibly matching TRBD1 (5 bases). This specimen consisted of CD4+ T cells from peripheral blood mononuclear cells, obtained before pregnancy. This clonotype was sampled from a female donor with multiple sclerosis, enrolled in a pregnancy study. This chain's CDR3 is CASSQPVGPQAFF. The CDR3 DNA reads TGTGCCAGCAGCCAACCCGTGGGGCCTCAAGCTTTCTTT.